This TCR beta chain was recovered during a study of regulatory T cells in long-lasting Graves disease (dated by TCRdb to about 2021). Looking at the study overall: In the newly diagnosed Graves' disease group, patients had been taking antithyroid drugs for less than 3 months. The study took place in China and was registered as a clinical trial. Patients with persistent Graves' disease were compared with patients with newly diagnosed Graves' disease using TCR sequencing and RNA sequencing of peripheral blood. TCR sequencing covered some 13 persistent and approximately 20 newly diagnosed Graves' disease patients, around 33 samples in total.

On this clonotype: Its antigen is not yet known. Per-base quality was not reported, and no clone a single base away is much larger than it.

The CDR3 runs 14 amino acids, cysteine and phenylalanine included. Only the CDR3 part of the read is kept: 42 bases, read in frame from the first base. The germline V gene encodes CDR1 MGHRA and CDR2 YSYEKL. The V and J ends are trimmed by 0 bases and 8 bases, leaving 11 bases between them. Library preparation employed multiplex PCR. Reads for this sample came from an Illumina HiSeq 4000. CDR3 regions were amplified by Arm-PCR with iRepertoire HTBI primers to construct TCR beta libraries. Before sequencing, the PCR products underwent gel purification. Per the authors' processing: Gene usage analysis of CDR3 amino acid clonotypes relied on the 60 to 65 TRBV and 15 or so TRBJ segments identified across samples. Filtered high-quality paired reads were merged into contigs using COPE and FqMerger. BLAST was used to align contigs to the IMGT TRBV, TRBD and TRBJ reference genes, and CDR3 was defined following IMGT. Clonotypes above 0.1% frequency were classified as highly expanded clones. Repertoire diversity was measured by Shannon entropy, and V-J evenness by the Gini coefficient. A clonotype was considered public if more than one individual shared it. Through fastp at Q25 and MiXCR, TCRdb rebuilt clones from the public reads, retaining in-frame beta chains. Under each unique CDR3 protein, matching rows form one entry showing the most common genes and DNA. These V and J calls derive from TCRdb rather than the authors' analysis. The sample table shows roughly 530,000 distinct CDR3 sequences, and around 15% are seen once. 25% of the sample goes to the ten largest clones.

Taken with the paper, the label for time point translates to: newly diagnosed GD, antithyroid drugs for less than 3 months. RNA was extracted from PBMCs in TRIzol for both TCR sequencing and RNA sequencing. The diagnosis of Graves' disease was made according to American Thyroid Association guidelines. The patients came from an endocrinology department in Xi'an, China. Each patient gave 9 to 10 milliliters of peripheral blood, collected in an EDTA anticoagulant tube. Ficoll Paque Plus density gradient separation was used to isolate PBMCs, and no additional T cell sorting was done. RNA quality was checked with an Agilent 2100 Bioanalyzer and agarose gel, and concentration with a NanoDrop 2000. General study outcomes and caveats: Only peripheral blood was studied, because thyroid tissue, the primary lesion, was inaccessible. TRBV28, TRBJ1-2 and TRBJ2-5 were preferentially used in persistent disease, while TRBV20-1 and TRBJ2-1 were favored in newly diagnosed disease. Compared with newly diagnosed patients, persistent Graves' disease patients had lower TCR Shannon entropy and fewer highly expanded clones, which suggests clonal expansion. Sequencing and analysis were restricted to the TCR beta chain. Persistent patients shared more public clonotypes among themselves (more than 2,500) than newly diagnosed patients did (over 900). The authors noted that the small sample size was a limitation that may lower accuracy.

A further study also used this sample, focusing on T cells in Graves' hyperthyroidism and ophthalmopathy. As described in the second report: Stable Graves' hyperthyroidism was defined as the absence of progression to ophthalmopathy over 18 months of follow-up. Hyperthyroidism patients were newly diagnosed, with disease duration under 2 months, and aged 18 to 65 years. Exclusion was applied to patients with uncontrolled infections, other autoimmune diseases, pregnancy or lactation. Diagnoses relied on clinical symptoms, serum thyroxine and TRAb, thyroid ultrasound and orbital computed tomography. The first round of RT-PCR for the TCR CDR3 was performed with the HTBI primer set and the Qiagen OneStep RT-PCR kit. Most expanded thyroid clonotypes (frequency above 0.001) were also detected in blood, suggesting blood repertoires may reflect thyroid immune responses. Ophthalmopathy was separated from stable hyperthyroidism by a 13 V-J signature model, with just over 85% sensitivity and about 81% specificity obtained in cross-validation and 80%/75% obtained in testing. In validation, the model predicted progression to ophthalmopathy with 55% to 71% sensitivity and about 73% specificity, a median of approximately 6.5 months before onset. To identify distinguishing TCR V-J signatures, a discovery cohort of 95 to 100 patients was used, comprising 43 with Graves' ophthalmopathy and 57 with stable Graves' hyperthyroidism. Whether ophthalmopathy could be predicted prospectively was tested in an independent validation cohort made up of 18 hyperthyroidism patients plus 17 patients who later progressed to ophthalmopathy. The 100 or so discovery patients were divided at random into training and test sets in a 7:3 ratio. In six Graves' hyperthyroidism patients, the study also compared T-cell repertoires from thyroid tissue with T-cell repertoires from blood. After sampling, hyperthyroidism patients received methimazole starting at 30 mg daily, and ophthalmopathy patients received high-dose intravenous methylprednisolone. Libraries were constructed in a second round of multiplex PCR, after which size selection and purification were performed. Sequencing of the libraries was done on an Illumina HiSeq2000 using paired-end 100 bp reads. SOAPnuke was used to process the raw data, with reads discarded if the reads contained adapters or uncalled bases, had a mean Phred below 15, or lacked an exact constant-primer or identifier match. High-quality paired reads were merged with COPE v1.2.5, and unique nucleotide sequences were defined as clonotypes. MiTCR v1.1 was used to align clonotypes to the IMGT TRBV, TRBD and TRBJ reference segments. The analysis included only V-J combinations with a frequency above 0.0001, which together covered over 98% of the repertoires. A TCS score was defined as the ratio between F50 (clonal expansion) and ExV (chaos), using BLOSUM62-based TCRdist between CDR3 peptides within each V-J. Welch's t-statistics and random forest reduced 500 to 650 V-J features to 13, which were used in a naive Bayes classifier (R e1071). No statistical method was used to set the sample size in advance, and investigators knew the group allocation. According to the paper, TCR Vbeta CDR3 sequencing was carried out on about 140 peripheral blood samples, which came from approximately 41 ophthalmopathy, 75 to 80 hyperthyroidism and 17 progressor patients.

The sample here was peripheral blood mononuclear cells (PBMCs), taken at new diagnosis, from a patient treated with antithyroid drugs. The sequence derives from a middle-aged woman with Graves disease. Donor details come from another sample of the same person, matched by shared clones. The rearranged chain carries TRBV4-1 and TRBJ2-1; no D gene call is confident. The CDR3 in this case is CASSQDNTLDEQFF. The bases read TGCGCCAGCAGCCAAGATAATACCTTGGATGAGCAGTTCTTC.